This T cell receptor (beta chain) was documented in a study of blood T cells in healthy people across ages. General study results and limits: What prevented conclusive comparison of naive and antigen-experienced cells was that PBMCs were unsorted.

It was with a sample-barcoded 5' primer and a J-beta primer mix that a second PCR of roughly 7 to 12 cycles was run. Carrying 12 random nucleotides, a template-switch adaptor labeled each individual cDNA molecule. TCRdb itself ran the 5' RACE reads through MiXCR, one entry per CDR3 protein. The table shows approximately 900,000 distinct CDR3 sequences, with 25% to 35% occurring only once. This clonotype showed up just a few times. Antigen specificity is unknown. Extraction of total RNA produced a minimum of 5 micrograms from each sample. Germline assignment: CDR1 DFQATT and CDR2 SNEGSKA (reference sequence). The germline V and J ends were trimmed by 5 bases and 5 bases, with 13 bases remaining between them. The CDR3 totals 13 residues. The sample was also linked to a second study, of T cells of mothers and their children. That investigation notes: Slightly, though not significantly, more overlap was seen in related than in unrelated mother-child pairs.

The chain recombines TRBV20-1 with TRBJ1-5; D possibly corresponds to TRBD1 (5 bases). This sequence was found in a middle-aged woman in good health. Sequencing was carried out using blood. The CDR3 nucleotides are TGCAGTGCTCTAGACAGATTAGATCAGCCCCAGCATTTT. Translated: CSALDRLDQPQHF.